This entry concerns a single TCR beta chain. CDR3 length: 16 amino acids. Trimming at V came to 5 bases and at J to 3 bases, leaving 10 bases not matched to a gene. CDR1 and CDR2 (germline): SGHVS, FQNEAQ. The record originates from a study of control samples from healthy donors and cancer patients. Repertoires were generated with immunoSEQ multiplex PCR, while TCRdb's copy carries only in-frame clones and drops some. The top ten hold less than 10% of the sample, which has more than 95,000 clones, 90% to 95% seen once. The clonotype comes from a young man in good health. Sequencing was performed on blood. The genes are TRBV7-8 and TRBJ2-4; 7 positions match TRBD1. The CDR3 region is CASSEFTRDSKNIQYF. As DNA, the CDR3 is TGTGCCAGCAGCGAGTTCACCCGGGACAGCAAAAACATTCAGTACTTC.